The clone carrying this T cell receptor beta chain was seen a single time. This entry is derived from a study of blood T cell repertoires in COVID-19. Across the whole study: The samples span acute and convalescent COVID-19 from the United States, Italy and Spain.

Per the original methods: Amplification from reference gene primers served as the basis for estimated nucleated cell counts. Assay: immunoSEQ multiplex PCR; the TCRdb copy retains only in-frame clones and omits some. The DNA gave D and trimming, while V, J and clone size come from that table. The table shows more than 200,000 clones, with approximately 79% occurring only once. CDR1 KGHSH and CDR2 LQKENI come from the germline V gene. This CDR3 region has 13 residues. Unmatched junction bases numbered 4, after V lost 7 bases and J lost 5 bases. V is TRBV18 and J is TRBJ2-7; 11 bases are a match to TRBD2. The TCR sequence derives from a woman aged 80 or over with active or convalescent COVID-19. Sample: peripheral blood. This CDR3 is CASLLAGVDEQYF. For the CDR3, the DNA is TGTGCCAGCTTACTAGCGGGAGTTGACGAGCAGTACTTC.